This T cell receptor beta chain was documented in a study of Graves' ophthalmopathy and Graves' hyperthyroidism. Study observations and caveats: The authors also found most expanded thyroid clonotypes above 0.001 frequency in blood.

This CDR3 has 16 residues. Germline CDR1 and CDR2: MNHEY and SMNVEV (reference sequence). The V gene lost 6 bases and the J gene lost 0 bases, with 15 bases spanning the gap. This clonotype was recorded at least ten times. What it binds is unknown. RNA served as the template for amplifying TCR beta CDR3 regions. Second-round multiplex PCR followed a first-round RT-PCR using HTBI primers. MiXCR, applied by TCRdb to the multiplex PCR reads, yields one record per CDR3 protein. The sample includes hundreds of thousands of distinct CDR3 sequences, 14% of them seen just once. The chain recombines TRBV27 with TRBJ1-5; D remains unclear. Sequenced material: blood. This clonotype was sampled from a woman aged 25-40 years with Graves' ophthalmopathy. The DNA for the CDR3 is TGTGCCAGCAGGGAGAGGAACTCCTATAGCAATCAGCCCCAGCATTTT. It yields the protein CASRERNSYSNQPQHF.